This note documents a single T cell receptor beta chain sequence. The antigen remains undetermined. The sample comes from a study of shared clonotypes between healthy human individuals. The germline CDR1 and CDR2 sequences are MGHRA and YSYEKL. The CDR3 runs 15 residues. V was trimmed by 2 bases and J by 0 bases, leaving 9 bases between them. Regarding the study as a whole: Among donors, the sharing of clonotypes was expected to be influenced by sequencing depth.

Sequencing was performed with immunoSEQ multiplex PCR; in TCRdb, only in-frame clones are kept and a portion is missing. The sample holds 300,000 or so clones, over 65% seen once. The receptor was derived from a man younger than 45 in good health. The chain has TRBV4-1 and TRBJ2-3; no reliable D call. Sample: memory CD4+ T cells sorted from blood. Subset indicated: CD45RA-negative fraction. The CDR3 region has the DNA TGCGCCAGCAGCCAAACCCAATTGAGCACAGATACGCAGTATTTT. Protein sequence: CASSQTQLSTDTQYF.